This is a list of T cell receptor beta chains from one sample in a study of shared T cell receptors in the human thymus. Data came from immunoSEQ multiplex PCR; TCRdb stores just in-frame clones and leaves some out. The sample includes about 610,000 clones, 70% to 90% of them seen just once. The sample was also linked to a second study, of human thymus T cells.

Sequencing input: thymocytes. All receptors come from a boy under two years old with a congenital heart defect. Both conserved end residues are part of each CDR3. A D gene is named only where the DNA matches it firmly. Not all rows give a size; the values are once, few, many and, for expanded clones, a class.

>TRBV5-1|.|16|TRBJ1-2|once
TGCGCCAGCAGCTTGGGAGGCGGGGGCTCTAACTATGGCTACACCTTC
CASSLGGGGSNYGYTF
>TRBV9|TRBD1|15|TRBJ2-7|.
TGTGCCAGCAGCGTAGCGGGGACAGGGAGGGGTCGGCAGTACTTC
CASSVAGTGRGRQYF
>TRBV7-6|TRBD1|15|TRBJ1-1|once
TGTGCCAGCAGCTTAGAGTGGGACAGTCCGGGCGGAACTTTCTTT
CASSLEWDSPGGTFF
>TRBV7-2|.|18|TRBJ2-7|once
TGTGCCAGCAGCCGTTTGGGTTACGCGGGGGCCCTTTCCTACGAGCAGTACTTC
CASSRLGYAGALSYEQYF
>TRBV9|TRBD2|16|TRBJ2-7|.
TGTGCCAGCAGCCCAATAGCGGGAGGCTACCCCCACGAGCAGTACTTC
CASSPIAGGYPHEQYF
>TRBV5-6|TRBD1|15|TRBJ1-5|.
TGTGCCAGCAGCTATACAGGGGCTGGCAATCAGCCCCAGCATTTT
CASSYTGAGNQPQHF
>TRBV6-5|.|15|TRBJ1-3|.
TGTGCCAGCAGCCACTCGGGAGGGATTGGAAACACCATATATTTT
CASSHSGGIGNTIYF
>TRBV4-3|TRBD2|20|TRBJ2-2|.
TGCGCCAGCAGCCAAGATAACCCTAGCGGGAGACCCGCGAACACCGGGGAGCTGTTTTTT
CASSQDNPSGRPANTGELFF
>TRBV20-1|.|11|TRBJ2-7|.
TGCAGTGCGGGGCTACTAACCGAGCAGTACTTC
CSAGLLTEQYF
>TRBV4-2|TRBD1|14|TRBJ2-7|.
TGTGCCAGCAGCGACGGGACAGGTAGCTACGAGCAGTACTTC
CASSDGTGSYEQYF
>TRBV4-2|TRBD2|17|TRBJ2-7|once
TGTGCCAGCAGGCTCCATGGGAATGGCGGGAGGTCCCACGAGCAGTACTTC
CASRLHGNGGRSHEQYF
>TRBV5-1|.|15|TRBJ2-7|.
TGCGCCAGCAGCCACCGGGACTCTGGGGCCTACGAGCAGTACTTC
CASSHRDSGAYEQYF
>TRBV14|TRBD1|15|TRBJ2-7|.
TGTGCCAGCAGCCTCGGACAGGGGGCATCCTACGAGCAGTACTTC
CASSLGQGASYEQYF
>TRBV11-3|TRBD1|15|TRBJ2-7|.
TGTGCCAGCCGGCACTCAGGGGGCGTTGGGGAGGAGCAGTACTTC
CASRHSGGVGEEQYF
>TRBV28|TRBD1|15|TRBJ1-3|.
TGTGCCAGCAGTTTGCGGCGAACAGGGGGACACACCATATATTTT
CASSLRRTGGHTIYF
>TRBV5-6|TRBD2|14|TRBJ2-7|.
TGTGCCAGCAGCCGAAGCGGGAACTCCTACGAGCAGTACTTC
CASSRSGNSYEQYF
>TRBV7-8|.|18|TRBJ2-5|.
TGTGCCAGCAGCTTAAGTCTGTGTTGGCTAGCGAATCAAGAGACCCAGTACTTC
CASSLSLCWLANQETQYF
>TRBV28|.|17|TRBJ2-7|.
TGTGCCAGCAGTTTATCGGGGATTAAGGGCAGCTCCTACGAGCAGTACTTC
CASSLSGIKGSSYEQYF